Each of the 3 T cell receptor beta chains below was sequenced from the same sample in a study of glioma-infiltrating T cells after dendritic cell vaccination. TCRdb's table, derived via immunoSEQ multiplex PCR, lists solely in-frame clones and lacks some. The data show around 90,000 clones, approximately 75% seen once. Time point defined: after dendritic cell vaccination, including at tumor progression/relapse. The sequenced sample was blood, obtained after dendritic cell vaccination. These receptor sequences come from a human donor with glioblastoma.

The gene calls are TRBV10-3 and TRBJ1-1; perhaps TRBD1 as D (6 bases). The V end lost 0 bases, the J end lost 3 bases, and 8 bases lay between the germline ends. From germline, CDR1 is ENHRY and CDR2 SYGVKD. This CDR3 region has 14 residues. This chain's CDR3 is CAISESYRDTEAFF. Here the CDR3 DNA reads TGTGCCATCAGTGAGTCATACAGGGACACTGAAGCTTTCTTT.

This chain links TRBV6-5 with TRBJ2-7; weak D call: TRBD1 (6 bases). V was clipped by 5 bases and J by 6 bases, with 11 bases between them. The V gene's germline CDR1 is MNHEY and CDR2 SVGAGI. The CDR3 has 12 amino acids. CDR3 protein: CASSTGSREQYF. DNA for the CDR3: TGTGCCAGCAGTACAGGGTCGCGCGAGCAGTACTTC.

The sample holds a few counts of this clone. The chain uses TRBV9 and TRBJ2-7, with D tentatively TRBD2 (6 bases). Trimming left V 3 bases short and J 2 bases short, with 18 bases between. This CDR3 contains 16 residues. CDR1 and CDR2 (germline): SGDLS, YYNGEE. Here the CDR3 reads CASSARLGGFPYEQYV. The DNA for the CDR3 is TGTGCCAGCAGCGCCCGGTTGGGGGGTTTCCCCTACGAGCAGTACGTC.